The next 21 T cell receptor beta chains were all read from a single sample in a study of blood T cell repertoires in COVID-19. Here immunoSEQ multiplex PCR was the method, and the copy in TCRdb shows in-frame clones only, minus some. The sample has 150,000 or so clones, around 81% seen once. Sequenced sample: peripheral blood. All receptors come from an older woman with acute or convalescent COVID-19.

V usage is TRBV28 and J usage is TRBJ1-3, with D uncertain. Trimming cost V 1 base and J 0 bases, with 16 bases left between them. The CDR3 is 18 residues long. Per germline, CDR1 MDHEN and CDR2 SYDVKM. The CDR3 nucleotides read TGTGCCAGCAGTTTATTAAGAGGGAGAGGATTCTCTGGAAACACCATATATTTT. Its translation: CASSLLRGRGFSGNTIYF.

CDR3: CASSSSGGQETQYF. The CDR3 DNA reads TGTGCCAGCAGTTCCTCAGGGGGCCAAGAGACCCAGTACTTC. The V and J genes are TRBV28 and TRBJ2-5, with 7 bases fitting TRBD1. From germline, CDR1 is MDHEN and CDR2 SYDVKM. The V and J ends lost 4 bases and 1 base, in that order; junction bases with no gene match: 3. The CDR3 extends over 14 amino acids.

The CDR3 reads CASSPQQGGGETQYF. CDR3 in DNA: TGTGCCAGCTCACCGCAACAGGGGGGTGGAGAGACCCAGTACTTC. This rearrangement joins TRBV18 to TRBJ2-5, with 8 nucleotides matching TRBD1. The CDR3 contains 15 residues. The germline V gene encodes CDR1 KGHSH and CDR2 LQKENI. With V trimmed by 3 bases and J by 4 bases, 7 bases remained unmatched.

This chain connects TRBV3-1 (or the pseudogene TRBV3-2) to TRBJ2-7; D remains unclear. Between the trimmed V and J ends, which lost 4 bases and 2 bases, there was a span of 6 bases. The CDR3 contains 12 residues. From germline, CDR1 is LGHDT and CDR2 YNNKEL (reference sequence). CDR3: CASSRQTYEQYF. CDR3 in DNA: TGTGCCAGCAGCCGACAAACCTACGAGCAGTACTTC.

This chain uses TRBV7-3 with TRBJ2-5, with a tentative D call TRBD1 (6 bases). Germline V gene sequence: CDR1 SGHTA, CDR2 FQGTGA. V lost 0 bases and J lost 7, with 12 bases in between. There are 14 residues in the CDR3. DNA for the CDR3: TGTGCCAGCAGCTTAACAGGGGGTGATGCGACCCAGTACTTC. It translates to CASSLTGGDATQYF.

The chain has TRBV25-1 and TRBJ1-2, with D possibly matching TRBD1 (6 bases). Per the germline V gene, CDR1 is MGHDK and CDR2 is SYGVNS. The CDR3 runs 11 residues. The V gene lost 4 bases and the J gene lost 10 bases, with 10 bases spanning the gap. CDR3 region: CASSGGGHYTF. The CDR3 DNA reads as TGTGCCAGCAGTGGGGGGGGACACTACACCTTC.

This clone appeared a single time. As DNA, the CDR3 is TGCGCCAGCAGCCTCATCGCCTCAGGGTATGGAGACGAAAAACTGTTTTTT. It yields the protein CASSLIASGYGDEKLFF. The chain couples TRBV5-1 to TRBJ1-4; a weak D match, TRBD1 (5 bases). Germline V gene data show CDR1 as SGHRS and CDR2 as YFSETQ. Trimming took off 4 bases at V and 8 bases at J, with 24 bases between the two ends. The CDR3 runs 17 residues.

This clone was detected only a few times. The chain carries TRBV24-1 and TRBJ2-7; 10 nucleotides agree with TRBD1. Germline CDR1 reads KGHDR; CDR2 reads SFDVKD. J was trimmed by 3 bases and V by 5 bases; bases with no gene match: 0. The CDR3 sequence is 13 residues long. CDR3 nucleotides: TGTGCCACCAGTGGGACAGGGGGCTACGAGCAGTACTTC. Its protein is CATSGTGGYEQYF.

The chain combines TRBV30 with TRBJ1-6; no reliable D call. V was pared by 5 bases and J by 10 bases, with 9 bases between. The length of the CDR3 is 11 residues. Looked up from germline, CDR1 is GTSNPN and CDR2 is SVGIG (reference sequence). The CDR3 protein is CAWAGNSPLHF. In DNA form, the CDR3 reads TGTGCCTGGGCGGGAAACTCACCCCTCCACTTT.

The chain carries TRBV27 and TRBJ1-6, with D maybe TRBD1 (6 bases). Germline-derived CDR1 and CDR2 are MNHEY and SMNVEV (reference sequence). The V end lost 6 bases, the J end lost 7 bases, and 16 bases lay between the germline ends. This CDR3 contains 15 residues. As DNA, the CDR3 is TGTGCCAGCAGAACCTCCACAGGGTACAATTCACCCCTCCACTTT. Encoded protein: CASRTSTGYNSPLHF.

V usage is TRBV28 and J usage is TRBJ1-2; D ambiguous. The germline V gene has CDR1 MDHEN and CDR2 SYDVKM. This CDR3 comprises 13 residues. Trimming stripped 1 base from V and 8 bases from J, with 11 bases between. CDR3 nucleotides: TGTGCCAGCAGTTTATTTACGGAGAGGGGCTACACCTTC. Protein product: CASSLFTERGYTF.

This chain uses TRBV28 with TRBJ2-7, with 7 positions matching TRBD1. With 6 bases clipped from V and 2 bases from J, the junction kept 10 bases outside the gene matches. This CDR3 contains 15 residues. Germline V gene lookup returns CDR1 MDHEN and CDR2 SYDVKM. CDR3 residues: CASSPLKGGTYEQYF. The CDR3 region has the DNA TGTGCCAGCAGCCCCTTAAAAGGGGGCACCTACGAGCAGTACTTC.

The chain couples TRBV27 to TRBJ1-1, with unresolved D. The germline V gene has CDR1 MNHEY and CDR2 SMNVEV (reference sequence). The V end was cut by 6 bases, the J end by 5 bases, with 19 bases between. CDR3 size: 15 residues. The CDR3 region is CASSGPGIQNTEAFF. CDR3 DNA sequence: TGTGCCAGCAGCGGCCCCGGGATCCAAAATACTGAAGCTTTCTTT.

V usage is TRBV6-4 and J usage is TRBJ1-2; D gene uncertain. V lost 6 bases and J lost 2, with 19 bases in between. The CDR3 extends over 16 amino acids. CDR1 is MRHNA, CDR2 SNTAGT, per germline. CDR3 residues: CASSKPRVHQNYGYTF. The CDR3 DNA is TGTGCCAGCAGCAAGCCCCGGGTACATCAGAACTATGGCTACACCTTC.

The CDR3 reads CASSRQGGTGETQYF. CDR3 nucleotide sequence: TGTGCCAGTAGCCGCCAAGGCGGGACAGGGGAGACCCAGTACTTC. This chain joins TRBV19 and TRBJ2-5; TRBD1 aligns across 9 bases. The CDR3 consists of 15 residues. The J segment lost 5 bases and the V segment lost 6 bases, leaving 10 bases of the junction unmatched. Germline loops: CDR1 LNHDA, CDR2 SQIVND (reference sequence).

The rearrangement uses TRBV28 and TRBJ2-7; 9 nucleotides line up with TRBD2. This CDR3 is 15 amino acids long. Looked up from germline, CDR1 is MDHEN and CDR2 is SYDVKM. Losses at the gene ends were 5 bases for V and 2 bases for J; bases not matched to a gene: 7. CDR3 nucleotide sequence: TGTGCCAGCAGTCCCCATAGCGGGAGAGCCTACGAGCAGTACTTC. It is translated as CASSPHSGRAYEQYF.

This clone was recorded once. CDR3 DNA: TGTGCCAGCAGTGAAGCCTTCGGGGGGCGCGCCGGGGAGCTGTTTTTT. Amino acids: CASSEAFGGRAGELFF. This chain links TRBV2 with TRBJ2-2; D might be TRBD2 (7 bases). V was trimmed by 0 bases and J by 6 bases, leaving 14 bases between them. This CDR3 has 16 residues. Per the germline V gene, CDR1 is SNHLY and CDR2 is FYNNEI.

CDR3 nucleotides: TGTGCCAGTAGCCCGGGACAGGGGGCAGGTGAAAAACTGTTTTTT. Its translation: CASSPGQGAGEKLFF. The rearrangement joins TRBV19 to TRBJ1-4; 12 nucleotides align to TRBD1. The CDR3 loop spans 15 amino acids. V lost 6 bases and J lost 7; bases outside the gene matches: 6. The germline CDR1 and CDR2 sequences are LNHDA and SQIVND (reference sequence).

The gene calls are TRBV30 and TRBJ1-3; D may be TRBD1 (5 bases). Trimming shortened V by 0 bases and J by 8 bases, and 11 bases separated the two germline ends. The CDR3 covers 13 residues. The germline V gene has CDR1 GTSNPN and CDR2 SVGIG (reference sequence). The CDR3 coding sequence is TGTGCCTGGAGTGTACCAGGGCGACACACCATATATTTT. Encoded protein: CAWSVPGRHTIYF.

The rearrangement links TRBV11-3 to TRBJ2-1; no definite D call. CDR3 size: 15 residues. Germline CDR1 and CDR2: SGHNT and YENEEA. Trimming removed 3 bases at V and 2 bases at J, with 11 bases between. In DNA form, the CDR3 reads TGTGCCAGCAGCTTTAGTCCGGAGCCCTACAATGAGCAGTTCTTC. The encoded protein is CASSFSPEPYNEQFF.

This clone appeared a single time. This sequence joins TRBV14 and TRBJ1-6; D remains unclear. The germline gives CDR1 SGHDN, CDR2 FVKESK. CDR3 length: 12 residues. V lost 6 bases to trimming and J lost 7 bases, with 7 bases between them. This CDR3 is CASRQTNSPLHF. CDR3 sequence (DNA): TGTGCCAGCAGACAGACCAATTCACCCCTCCACTTT.